This T cell receptor (beta chain) appears in the sequencing data of a study of OX40 agonist ivuxolimab in advanced cancers. On the study more broadly: Males comprised 82.7% of the group, whose mean age was approximately 61 years (range 23 to 79). Therapy given before enrollment (anti-PD-1, anti-PD-L1 or anti-CTLA-4) was allowed, and roughly 42% had some. One hepatocellular carcinoma and a couple of cutaneous melanoma patients partially responded.

Findings and caveats of the study: It was not determined which antigens were specifically recognized by the peripheral T cells that had undergone clonal expansion.

Note on this clone: Its antigen is as yet unknown.

Here immunoSEQ multiplex PCR was the method, and the copy in TCRdb shows in-frame clones only, minus some. The top ten clones hold 22% of a sample with approximately 35,000 clones, about 81% of them seen once. The ends were cut back, 6 bases at V and 5 bases at J, with 13 bases in the middle. CDR1 is SGHTA, CDR2 FQGNSA, per germline. The CDR3 extends over 14 amino acids. The chain couples TRBV7-2 to TRBJ2-2, with TRBD2 as a possible D gene (6 bases). Sequenced material: CD4+ or CD8+ T cells sorted from blood, taken in a trial of the OX40 agonist ivuxolimab. This receptor was taken from an adult with an advanced solid tumor such as melanoma, head and neck, liver or kidney cancer. CDR3 DNA sequence: TGTGCCAGCAGAGGATACGGAGGGACCGGGGAGCTGTTTTTT. Translated, it gives CASRGYGGTGELFF.